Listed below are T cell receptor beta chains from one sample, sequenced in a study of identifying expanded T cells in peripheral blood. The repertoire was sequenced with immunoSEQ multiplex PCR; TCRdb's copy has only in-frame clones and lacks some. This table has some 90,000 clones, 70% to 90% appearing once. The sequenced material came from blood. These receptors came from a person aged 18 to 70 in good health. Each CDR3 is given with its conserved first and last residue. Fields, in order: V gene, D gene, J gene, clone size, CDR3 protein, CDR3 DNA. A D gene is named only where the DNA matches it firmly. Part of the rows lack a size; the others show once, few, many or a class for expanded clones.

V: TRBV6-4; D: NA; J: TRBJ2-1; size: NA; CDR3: CATWSGQGVEQFF; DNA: TGTGCCACCTGGTCTGGGCAGGGTGTTGAGCAGTTCTTC
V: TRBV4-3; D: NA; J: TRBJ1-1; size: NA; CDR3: CASSPDSGYTEAFF; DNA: TGCGCCAGCAGCCCGGACTCAGGGTACACTGAAGCTTTCTTT
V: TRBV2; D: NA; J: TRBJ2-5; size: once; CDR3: CASSEFSAQETQYF; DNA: TGTGCCAGCAGTGAATTCTCCGCCCAAGAGACCCAGTACTTC
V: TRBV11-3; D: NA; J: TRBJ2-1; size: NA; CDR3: CASSLDPGGAHNEQFF; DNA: TGTGCCAGCAGCTTAGATCCGGGCGGGGCCCACAATGAGCAGTTCTTC
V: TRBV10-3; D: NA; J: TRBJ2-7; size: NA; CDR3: CAIRDIPSSYEQYF; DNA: TGTGCCATCAGGGACATCCCGAGCTCCTACGAGCAGTACTTC
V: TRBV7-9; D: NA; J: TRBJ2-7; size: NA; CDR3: CASSQDSYTYEQYF; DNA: TGTGCCAGCAGCCAGGACAGTTACACCTACGAGCAGTACTTC
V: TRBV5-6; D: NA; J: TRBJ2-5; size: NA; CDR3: CASSRDRQETQYF; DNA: TGTGCCAGCAGCCGGGACCGACAAGAGACCCAGTACTTC
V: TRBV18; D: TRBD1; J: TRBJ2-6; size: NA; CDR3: CASSPGQGKTNVLTF; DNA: TGTGCCAGCTCACCTGGACAGGGAAAAACCAACGTCCTGACTTTC
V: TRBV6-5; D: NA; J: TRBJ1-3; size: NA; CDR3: CASSYGEPGNTIYF; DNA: TGTGCCAGCAGTTACGGGGAGCCTGGAAACACCATATATTTT
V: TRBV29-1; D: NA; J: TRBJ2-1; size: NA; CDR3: CSVRTGEQFF; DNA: TGCAGCGTGAGGACTGGAGAGCAGTTCTTC
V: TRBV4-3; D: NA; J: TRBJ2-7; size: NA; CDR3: CASSQAVFYEQYF; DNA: TGCGCCAGCAGCCAAGCGGTGTTTTACGAGCAGTACTTC
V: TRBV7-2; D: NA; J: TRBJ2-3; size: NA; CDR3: CASSSPGPPPGTQYF; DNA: TGTGCCAGCAGCTCGCCGGGCCCCCCCCCAGGTACGCAGTATTTT
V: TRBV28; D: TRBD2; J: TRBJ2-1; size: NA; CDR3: CASSRIAGRYNEQFF; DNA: TGTGCCAGCAGCCGTATAGCGGGGCGCTACAATGAGCAGTTCTTC
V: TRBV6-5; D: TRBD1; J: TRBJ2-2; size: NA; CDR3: CASSYSGQGGTGELFF; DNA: TGTGCCAGCAGTTACTCGGGACAGGGAGGGACCGGGGAGCTGTTTTTT
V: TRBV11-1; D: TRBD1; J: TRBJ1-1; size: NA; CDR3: CASSLDRVRTEAFF; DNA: TGTGCCAGCAGCTTGGACAGGGTAAGGACTGAAGCTTTCTTT
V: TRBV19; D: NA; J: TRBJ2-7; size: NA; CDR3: CASSTLVDWPPEQYF; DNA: TGTGCCAGTAGTACTCTCGTCGACTGGCCCCCCGAGCAGTACTTC
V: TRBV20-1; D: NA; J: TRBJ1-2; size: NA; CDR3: CSAKGGYGYTF; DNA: TGCAGTGCCAAGGGTGGCTATGGCTACACCTTC
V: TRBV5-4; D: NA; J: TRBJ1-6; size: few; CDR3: CASSVYQGYNSPLHF; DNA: TGTGCCAGCAGCGTGTACCAGGGGTATAATTCACCCCTCCACTTT
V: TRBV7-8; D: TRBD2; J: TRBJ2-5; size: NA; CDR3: CASSLDERGETQYF; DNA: TGTGCCAGCAGCTTAGATGAGCGGGGGGAGACCCAGTACTTC
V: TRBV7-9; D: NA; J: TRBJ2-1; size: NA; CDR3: CASSLAGSYNEQFF; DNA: TGTGCCAGCAGCTTAGCGGGTTCCTACAATGAGCAGTTCTTC